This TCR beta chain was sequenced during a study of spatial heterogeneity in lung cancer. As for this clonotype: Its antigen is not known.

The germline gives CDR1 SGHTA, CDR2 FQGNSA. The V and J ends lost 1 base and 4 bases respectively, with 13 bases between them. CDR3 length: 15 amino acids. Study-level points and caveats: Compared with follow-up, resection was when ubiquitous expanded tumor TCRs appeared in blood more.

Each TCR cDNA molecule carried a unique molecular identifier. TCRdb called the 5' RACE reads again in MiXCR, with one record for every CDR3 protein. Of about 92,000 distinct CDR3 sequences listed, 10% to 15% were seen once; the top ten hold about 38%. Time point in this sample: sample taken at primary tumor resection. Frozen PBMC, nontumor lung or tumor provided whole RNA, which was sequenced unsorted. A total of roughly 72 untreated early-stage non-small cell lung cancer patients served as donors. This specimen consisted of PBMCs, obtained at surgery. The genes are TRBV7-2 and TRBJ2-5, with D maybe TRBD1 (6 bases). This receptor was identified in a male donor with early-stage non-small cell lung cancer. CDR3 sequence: CASSLDPGERETQYF. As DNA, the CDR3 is TGTGCCAGCAGCTTAGATCCAGGGGAGAGAGAGACCCAGTACTTC.